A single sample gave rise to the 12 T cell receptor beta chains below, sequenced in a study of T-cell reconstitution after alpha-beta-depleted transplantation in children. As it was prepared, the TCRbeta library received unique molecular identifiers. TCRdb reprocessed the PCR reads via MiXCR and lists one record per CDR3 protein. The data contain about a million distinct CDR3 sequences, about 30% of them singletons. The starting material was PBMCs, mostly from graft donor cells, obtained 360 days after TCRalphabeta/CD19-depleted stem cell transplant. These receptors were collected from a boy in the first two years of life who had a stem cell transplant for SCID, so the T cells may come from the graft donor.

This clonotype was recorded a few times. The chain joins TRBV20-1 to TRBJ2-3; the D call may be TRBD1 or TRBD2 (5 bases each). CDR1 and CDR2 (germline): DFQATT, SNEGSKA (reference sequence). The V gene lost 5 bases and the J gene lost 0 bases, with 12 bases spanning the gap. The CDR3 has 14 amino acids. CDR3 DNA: TGCAGTGCTTCCCCGGGACGCAGCACAGATACGCAGTATTTT. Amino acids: CSASPGRSTDTQYF.

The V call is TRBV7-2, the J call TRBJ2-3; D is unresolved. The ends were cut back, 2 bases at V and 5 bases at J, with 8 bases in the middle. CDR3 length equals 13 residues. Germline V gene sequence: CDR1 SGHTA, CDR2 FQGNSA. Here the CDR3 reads CASSLTFLDTQYF. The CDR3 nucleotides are TGTGCCAGCAGCTTAACCTTTTTAGATACGCAGTATTTT.

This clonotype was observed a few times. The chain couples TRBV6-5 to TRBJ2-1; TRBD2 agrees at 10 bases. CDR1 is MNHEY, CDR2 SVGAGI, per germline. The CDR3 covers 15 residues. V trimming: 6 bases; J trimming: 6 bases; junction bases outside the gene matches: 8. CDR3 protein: CASSYLSGGINEQFF. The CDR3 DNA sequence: TGTGCCAGCAGCTACCTTAGCGGGGGGATCAATGAGCAGTTCTTC.

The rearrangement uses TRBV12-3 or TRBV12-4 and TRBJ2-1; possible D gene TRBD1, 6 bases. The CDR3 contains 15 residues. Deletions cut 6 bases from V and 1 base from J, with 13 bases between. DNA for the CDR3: TGTGCCAGCAGAGAAACAGGGAGATCCTACAATGAGCAGTTCTTC. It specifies CASRETGRSYNEQFF.

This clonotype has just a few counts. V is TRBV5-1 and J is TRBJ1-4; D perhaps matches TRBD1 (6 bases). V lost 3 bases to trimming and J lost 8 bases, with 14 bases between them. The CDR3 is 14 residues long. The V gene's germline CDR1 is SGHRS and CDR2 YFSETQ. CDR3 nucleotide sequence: TGCGCCAGCAGCTCAGGGGCCACCGGGGAAAAACTGTTTTTT. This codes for CASSSGATGEKLFF.

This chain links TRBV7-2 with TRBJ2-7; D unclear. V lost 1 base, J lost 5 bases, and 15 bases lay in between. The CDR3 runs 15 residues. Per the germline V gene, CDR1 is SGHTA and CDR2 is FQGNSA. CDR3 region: CASSLVDGVRDEQYF. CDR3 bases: TGTGCCAGCAGCTTAGTTGATGGGGTTAGGGACGAGCAGTACTTC.

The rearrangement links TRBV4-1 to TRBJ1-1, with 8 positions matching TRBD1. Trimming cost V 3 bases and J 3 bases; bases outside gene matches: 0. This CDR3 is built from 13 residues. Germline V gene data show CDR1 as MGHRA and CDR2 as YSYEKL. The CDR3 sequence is CASSHRGHTEAFF. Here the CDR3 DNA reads TGCGCCAGCAGCCACAGGGGGCACACTGAAGCTTTCTTT.

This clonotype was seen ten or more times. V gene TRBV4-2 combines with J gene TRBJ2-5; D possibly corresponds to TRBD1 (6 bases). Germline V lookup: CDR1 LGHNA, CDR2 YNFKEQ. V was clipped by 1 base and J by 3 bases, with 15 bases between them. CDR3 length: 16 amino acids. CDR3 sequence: CASSQVAGEGEETQYF. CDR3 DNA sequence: TGTGCCAGCAGCCAAGTCGCAGGGGAAGGGGAAGAGACCCAGTACTTC.

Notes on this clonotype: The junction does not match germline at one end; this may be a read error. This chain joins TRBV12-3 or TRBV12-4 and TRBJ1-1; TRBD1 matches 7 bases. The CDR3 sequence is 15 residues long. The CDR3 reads CASSLSGTVNTKAFF. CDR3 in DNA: TGTGCCAGCAGTCTCTCCGGGACAGTCAACACTAAAGCTTTCTTT.

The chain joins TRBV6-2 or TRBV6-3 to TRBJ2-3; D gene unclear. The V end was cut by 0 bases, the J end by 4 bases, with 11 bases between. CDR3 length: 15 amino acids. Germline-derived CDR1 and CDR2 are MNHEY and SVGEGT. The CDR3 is CASSYSGSVADTQYF. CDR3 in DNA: TGTGCCAGCAGTTACTCGGGGTCGGTTGCAGATACGCAGTATTTT.

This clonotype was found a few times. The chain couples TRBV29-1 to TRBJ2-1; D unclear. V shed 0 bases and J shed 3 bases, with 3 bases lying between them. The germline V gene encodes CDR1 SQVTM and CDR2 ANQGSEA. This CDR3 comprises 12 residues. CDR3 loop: CSVEDDYNEQFF. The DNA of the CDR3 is TGCAGCGTTGAAGATGACTACAATGAGCAGTTCTTC.

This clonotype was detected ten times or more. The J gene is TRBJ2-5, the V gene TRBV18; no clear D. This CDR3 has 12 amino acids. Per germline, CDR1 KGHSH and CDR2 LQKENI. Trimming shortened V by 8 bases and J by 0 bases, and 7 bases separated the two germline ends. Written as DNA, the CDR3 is TGTGCCAGCAGTGGGGACCAAGAGACCCAGTACTTC. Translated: CASSGDQETQYF. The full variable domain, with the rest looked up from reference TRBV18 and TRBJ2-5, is NAGVMQNPRHLVRRRGQEARLRCSPMKGHSHVYWYRQLPEEGLKFMVYLQKENIIDESGMPKERFSAEFPKEGPSILRIQQVVRGDSAAYFCASSGDQETQYFGPGTRLLVL.